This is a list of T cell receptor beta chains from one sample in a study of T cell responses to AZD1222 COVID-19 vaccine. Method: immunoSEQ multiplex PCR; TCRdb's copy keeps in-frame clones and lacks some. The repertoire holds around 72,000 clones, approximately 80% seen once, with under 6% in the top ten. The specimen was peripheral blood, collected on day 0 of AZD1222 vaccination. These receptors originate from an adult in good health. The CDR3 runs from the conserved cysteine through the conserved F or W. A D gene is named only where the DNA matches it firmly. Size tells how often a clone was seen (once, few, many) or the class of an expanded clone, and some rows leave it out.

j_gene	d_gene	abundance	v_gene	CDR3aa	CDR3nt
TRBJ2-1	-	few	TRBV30	CAWSTYYNEQFF	TGTGCCTGGAGTACCTATTACAATGAGCAGTTCTTC
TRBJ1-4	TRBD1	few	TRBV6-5	CASKGGTGGEKLFF	TGTGCCAGCAAGGGGGGGACAGGGGGTGAAAAACTGTTTTTT
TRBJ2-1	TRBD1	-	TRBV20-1	CSACGTGGYEQFF	TGCAGTGCTTGTGGGACAGGGGGCTATGAGCAGTTCTTC
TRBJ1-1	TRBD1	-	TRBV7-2	CASSLAGTGGEDTEAFF	TGTGCCAGCAGCTTAGCGGGGACAGGGGGCGAGGATACTGAAGCTTTCTTT
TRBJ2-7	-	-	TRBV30	CAWSTGTSYEQYF	TGTGCCTGGAGTACCGGGACCTCCTACGAGCAGTACTTC
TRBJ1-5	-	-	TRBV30	CAWSVSSNQPQHF	TGTGCCTGGAGCGTCAGTAGCAATCAGCCCCAGCATTTT
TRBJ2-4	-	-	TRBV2	CASSESLSVGKNIQYF	TGTGCCAGCAGTGAATCTTTGTCAGTAGGCAAAAACATTCAGTACTTC
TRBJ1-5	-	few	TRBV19	CASSIQGFNQPQHF	TGTGCCAGTAGTATACAGGGTTTCAATCAGCCCCAGCATTTT
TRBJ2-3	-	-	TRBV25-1	CASGDRSSTDTQYF	TGTGCCAGTGGAGACAGGTCTAGCACAGATACGCAGTATTTT
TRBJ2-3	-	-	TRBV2	CASRAPDTDTQYF	TGTGCCAGCAGAGCTCCAGACACAGATACGCAGTATTTT
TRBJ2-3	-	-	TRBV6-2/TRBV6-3	CASSYDTDTQYF	TGTGCCAGCAGTTACGACACAGATACGCAGTATTTT
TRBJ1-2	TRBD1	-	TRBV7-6	CASSPWTGDGYTF	TGTGCCAGCAGCCCCTGGACAGGGGATGGCTACACCTTC
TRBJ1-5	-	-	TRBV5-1	CASSLGAGDEPQHF	TGCGCCAGCAGCTTGGGCGCCGGGGATGAGCCCCAGCATTTT
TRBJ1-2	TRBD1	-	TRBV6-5	CASRLGQGIYGYTF	TGTGCCAGCAGACTGGGACAGGGGATCTATGGCTACACCTTC
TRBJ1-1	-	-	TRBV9	CASSRDGTEAFF	TGTGCCAGCAGCAGAGACGGGACTGAAGCTTTCTTT
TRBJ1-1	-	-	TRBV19	CASNKGQRNTEAFF	TGTGCCAGTAACAAAGGACAGCGGAACACTGAAGCTTTCTTT
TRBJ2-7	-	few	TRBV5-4	CASSLEAAGSYEQYF	TGTGCCAGCAGCTTGGAGGCAGCGGGCTCCTACGAGCAGTACTTC
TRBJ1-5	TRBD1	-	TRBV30	CAWERTGKSSNQPQHF	TGTGCCTGGGAGCGGACAGGGAAAAGTAGCAATCAGCCCCAGCATTTT
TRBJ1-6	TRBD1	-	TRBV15	CATSRFRDSGYNSPLHF	TGTGCCACCAGCAGATTCCGGGACAGCGGTTATAATTCACCCCTCCACTTT
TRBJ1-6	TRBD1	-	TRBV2	CASRQGSFHF	TGTGCCAGCCGACAGGGTTCATTCCACTTT
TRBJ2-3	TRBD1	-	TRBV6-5	CASRGTVLGTQYF	TGTGCCAGCAGAGGGACAGTTTTGGGTACGCAGTATTTT
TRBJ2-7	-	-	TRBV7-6	CASSLAVGYEQYF	TGTGCCAGCAGCTTGGCTGTAGGGTACGAGCAGTACTTC
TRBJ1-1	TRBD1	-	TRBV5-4	CASSWTGGEAFF	TGTGCCAGCAGCTGGACAGGGGGGGAAGCTTTCTTT